This TCR beta chain emerged from a study of cytomegalovirus exposure and HLA in healthy donors. The PCR used 60 Vbeta and 13 Jbeta primers. Only in-frame clones appear in the TCRdb table, and some are missing; sequencing was by immunoSEQ multiplex PCR. The sample has some 65,000 clones, approximately 60% seen once. This receptor was identified in a man in his thirties or forties in good health and CMV-seronegative. Sequences were obtained from PBMCs.

The CDR3 loop reads CASSEGGSLDYSNQPQHF. The CDR3 DNA reads as TGTGCCAGCAGTGAAGGCGGGTCCTTGGATTATAGCAATCAGCCCCAGCATTTT. The J gene is TRBJ1-5, the V gene TRBV2, with D unresolved. The CDR3 loop spans 18 amino acids. Germline V gene sequence: CDR1 SNHLY, CDR2 FYNNEI. Trimming left V 1 base short and J 0 bases short, with 16 bases between.